This T cell receptor (beta chain) was sequenced in a study of blood T cell repertoires in COVID-19. Study-level background: Samples of COVID-19 (acute and convalescent) were obtained from the United States, Italy and Spain. PBMCs, B-cell-depleted T cells, or T cells were the source of the cDNA or gDNA that made up the material.

Original processing notes: Reference gene primer amplification in the assay estimated nucleated cell counts. Repertoires were generated with immunoSEQ multiplex PCR, while TCRdb's copy carries only in-frame clones and drops some. V and J calls and clone size are as listed in that table; D and trimming were resolved from the DNA. Of 260,000 or so clones in the sample, approximately 80% were seen once. The count of this clone is one. The origin of this receptor is a human donor in a cohort sampled during active COVID-19. Sequencing was done on a sample of peripheral blood.

The CDR3 bases are TGTGCCAGTAGTAAGGACACAATCTCTGGAAACACCATATATTTT. This translates into CASSKDTISGNTIYF. The rearrangement uses TRBV19 and TRBJ1-3, with D possibly TRBD1 on 5 matching bases. This CDR3 is 15 amino acids long. Trimming removed 4 bases from V and 0 bases from J, with 10 bases in between. Germline V gene data show CDR1 as LNHDA and CDR2 as SQIVND (reference sequence).